These 7 T cell receptor beta chains were sequenced from one sample in a study of cytomegalovirus exposure and HLA in healthy donors (dated by TCRdb to the late 2010s). Libraries were built with the immunoSEQ multiplex PCR assay. The multiplex PCR relied on a mix of 60 forward primers for TCR Vbeta segments and 13 reverse primers for TCR Jbeta segments. TCRdb re-hosts the immuneACCESS table, in-frame sequences only. Its copies lack some clones; in the studies checked, an unresolved V gene accounts for under half of them, and the cause for the rest is not known. Here the sample has 150,000 to 200,000 clones; roughly 73% occur a single time. The biggest ten clones account for roughly 8.2% of the sample. The sample consisted of PBMCs. Receptor source: a woman aged 40-49 years in good health and CMV-seropositive.

The chain combines TRBV9 with TRBJ1-1; 8 bases match TRBD1. The V and J ends lost 4 bases and 6 bases, in that order; junction bases with no gene match: 8. The CDR3 has 14 residues. The germline gives CDR1 SGDLS, CDR2 YYNGEE. This CDR3 is CASSSRTGIAEAFF. CDR3 nucleotides: TGTGCCAGCAGCTCTCGGACAGGGATCGCTGAAGCTTTCTTT. The entire variable domain, with the rest obtained from reference TRBV9 and TRBJ1-1, is as follows: DSGVTQTPKHLITATGQRVTLRCSPRSGDLSVYWYQQSLDQGLQFLIQYYNGEERAKGNILERFSAQQFPDLHSELNLSSLELGDSALYFCASSSRTGIAEAFFGQGTRLTVV.

The rearrangement uses TRBV2 and TRBJ2-2, with 14 bases matching TRBD2. The trim removed 4 bases at V and 7 bases at J, leaving 2 bases unmatched. The CDR3 is 15 amino acids. Germline values: CDR1 SNHLY, CDR2 FYNNEI. In nucleotides, the CDR3 is TGTGCCAGCAGTGGACTAGCGGGAGGGATCGGGGAGCTGTTTTTT. Translated: CASSGLAGGIGELFF. The whole variable domain, filled in from reference TRBV2 and TRBJ2-2, reads EPEVTQTPSHQVTQMGQEVILRCVPISNHLYFYWYRQILGQKVEFLVSFYNNEISEKSEIFDDQFSVERPDGSNFTLKIRSTKLEDSAMYFCASSGLAGGIGELFFGEGSRLTVL.

The chain joins TRBV6-1 to TRBJ2-3; weak D call: TRBD1 (6 bases). Per the germline V gene, CDR1 is MNHNS and CDR2 is SASEGT. There are 17 residues in the CDR3. The ends were cut back, 2 bases at V and 0 bases at J, with 15 bases in the middle. The CDR3 is CASSETPGHRSTDTQYF. The CDR3 nucleotides are TGTGCCAGCAGTGAAACCCCGGGACACAGAAGCACAGATACGCAGTATTTT.

The table lists this clone with a count of one. The chain recombines TRBV7-9 with TRBJ1-5; possible D gene TRBD1, 6 bases. The germline V gene encodes CDR1 SEHNR and CDR2 FQNEAQ (reference sequence). The CDR3 has 13 residues. The germline V and J ends were trimmed by 5 bases and 4 bases, with 9 bases remaining between them. CDR3 sequence (DNA): TGTGCCAGCAGCCCCACAGGGAATCAGCCCCAGCATTTT. This sequence encodes CASSPTGNQPQHF.

V usage is TRBV9 and J usage is TRBJ1-3; D perhaps matches TRBD1 (5 bases). V dropped 3 bases and J dropped 3 bases, with 13 bases sitting between them. The CDR3 runs 15 residues. Germline CDR1 reads SGDLS; CDR2 reads YYNGEE. The CDR3 nucleotides read TGTGCCAGCAGCGCCAGGGAAAGTGGTGGAAACACCATATATTTT. The encoded protein is CASSARESGGNTIYF.

V usage is TRBV5-1 and J usage is TRBJ2-3, with D possibly being TRBD2 (5 bases). The CDR3 totals 15 residues. The V end was cut by 0 bases, the J end by 2 bases, with 10 bases between. Per the germline V gene, CDR1 is SGHRS and CDR2 is YFSETQ. The CDR3 DNA reads TGCGCCAGCAGCTTGGCCGGACTGTACACAGATACGCAGTATTTT. Translation: CASSLAGLYTDTQYF.

The rearrangement joins TRBV7-2 to TRBJ2-1; 12 nucleotides match TRBD2. CDR1 and CDR2 (germline): SGHTA, FQGNSA. Trimming cost V 1 base and J 8 bases; bases outside gene matches: 3. CDR3 size: 15 residues. The CDR3 coding sequence is TGTGCCAGCAGCTTAGAGGGACTAGCGGGCGATGAGCAGTTCTTC. Encoded protein: CASSLEGLAGDEQFF.